These 21 T cell receptor beta chains were sequenced from one sample in a study of blood T cells in healthy people across ages. Primers used in a second PCR of about 6 to 12 cycles were a sample-barcoded 5' primer and a J-beta primer mix. TCRdb re-analysed the 5' RACE reads in MiXCR, keeping a single row per CDR3 protein. Altogether 1.5 million to 2 million distinct CDR3 sequences are present, about two fifths being singletons, with the ten largest covering 23%. The specimen was blood. The receptors derive from a human donor in good health.

The rearrangement joins TRBV6-4 to TRBJ2-7; possibly TRBD1 for D (6 bases). There are 14 residues in the CDR3. CDR1 and CDR2 from the germline V gene are MRHNA and SNTAGT. V lost 5 bases to trimming and J lost 5 bases, with 16 bases between them. The CDR3 region is CASSHRVVSHEQYF. CDR3 DNA: TGTGCCAGCAGTCACAGGGTGGTCTCTCACGAGCAGTACTTC.

The rearrangement uses TRBV30 and TRBJ1-5; the D is unclear. The CDR3 length is 14 residues. V was cut by 4 bases and J by 4 bases, with 14 bases left in between. Germline V gene data show CDR1 as GTSNPN and CDR2 as SVGIG (reference sequence). This CDR3 reads CAWNSNGRNQPQHF. CDR3 sequence (DNA): TGTGCCTGGAATAGTAACGGTAGGAATCAGCCCCAGCATTTT. Based on the CDR3 plus reference TRBV30 and TRBJ1-5, the full variable domain is SQTIHQWPATLVQPVGSPLSLECTVEGTSNPNLYWYRQAAGRGLQLLFYSVGIGQISSEVPQNLSASRPQDRQFILSSKKLLLSDSGFYLCAWNSNGRNQPQHFGDGTRLSIL.

This chain joins TRBV10-3 and TRBJ2-7; D unresolved. This CDR3 contains 13 residues. Trimming cost V 3 bases and J 6 bases, with 12 bases left between them. Germline CDR1 ENHRY, CDR2 SYGVKD. The CDR3 bases are TGTGCCATCAGTGATACAAAGGATAGCGAGCAGTACTTC. Its translation: CAISDTKDSEQYF.

This clonotype was picked up many times. J is TRBJ2-1 and V is TRBV28, with D possibly being TRBD2 (5 bases). CDR1 MDHEN and CDR2 SYDVKM come from the germline V gene. This CDR3 has 15 amino acids. The V gene lost 2 bases and the J gene lost 2 bases, with 10 bases spanning the gap. In nucleotides, the CDR3 is TGTGCCAGCAGTTTAGAGGGCAGCCCCTACAATGAGCAGTTCTTC. Amino acids: CASSLEGSPYNEQFF.

Comment on this clonotype: The junction departs from germline at one end; a sequencing error may be responsible. The chain uses TRBV5-1 and TRBJ1-1; D might be TRBD1 (6 bases). Germline assignment: CDR1 SGHRS and CDR2 YFSETQ. The CDR3 has 17 residues. CDR3 nucleotides: TGCGCCAGTAGCTTGTATCCCGGGGGCTCTCTGAACACTGAAGCTTTCTTT. This gives the protein CASSLYPGGSLNTEAFF.

This clonotype was observed a few times. This chain joins TRBV5-1 and TRBJ1-1, with 8 bases identical to TRBD1. This CDR3 is 16 amino acids long. Germline V gene sequence: CDR1 SGHRS, CDR2 YFSETQ. Trimming at V came to 4 bases and at J to 1 base, leaving 9 bases not matched to a gene. The CDR3 here is CASSHTTGAANTEAFF. The CDR3, as DNA: TGCGCCAGCAGCCACACGACAGGGGCCGCGAACACTGAAGCTTTCTTT.

The gene calls are TRBV29-1 and TRBJ1-4, with TRBD1 identical over 7 bases. V was pared by 6 bases and J by 5 bases, with 9 bases of the junction left unmatched. Germline V gene data show CDR1 as SQVTM and CDR2 as ANQGSEA. This CDR3 has 14 amino acids. The DNA of the CDR3 is TGCAGCGTCGCCGGGGAGGGGGCGAATGAAAAACTGTTTTTT. Protein product: CSVAGEGANEKLFF.

V usage is TRBV20-1 and J usage is TRBJ2-1, with D possibly TRBD1 on 5 matching bases. The CDR3 runs 13 residues. Germline-derived CDR1 and CDR2 are DFQATT and SNEGSKA (reference sequence). Trimming took 4 bases from V and 5 from J, leaving 12 bases between them. The CDR3 region is CSAIHQGNNEQFF. As DNA, the CDR3 is TGCAGTGCTATACATCAGGGTAACAATGAGCAGTTCTTC.

The chain links TRBV27 to TRBJ2-4; no definite D call. Germline V gene data show CDR1 as MNHEY and CDR2 as SMNVEV (reference sequence). Trimming removed 0 bases at V and 13 bases at J, with 13 bases between. The CDR3 covers 13 residues. CDR3 sequence reads: CASSLSGSYGQYF. The CDR3 DNA reads TGTGCCAGCAGTTTATCGGGCTCCTACGGGCAGTACTTC.

This clonotype was counted a few times. CDR3 residues: CASSLSVGLSYNEQFF. The DNA of the CDR3 is TGCGCCAGCAGCTTGTCGGTGGGGTTGTCCTACAATGAGCAGTTCTTC. The chain employs TRBV5-1 and TRBJ2-1; D gene ambiguous. The CDR3 is 16 residues long. CDR1 and CDR2 from the germline V gene are SGHRS and YFSETQ. The V and J ends lost 1 base and 1 base respectively, with 12 bases between them.

The CDR3 loop reads CASSPLEGVNTEAFF. Written as DNA, the CDR3 is TGCGCCAGCAGTCCTCTCGAAGGGGTGAACACTGAAGCTTTCTTT. V is TRBV4-1 and J is TRBJ1-1, with a weak D call TRBD1 (5 bases). V was pared by 6 bases and J by 0 bases, with 14 bases between. The V gene's germline CDR1 is MGHRA and CDR2 YSYEKL. CDR3 size: 15 residues.

For the CDR3, the DNA is TGCAGTGCTAGGACCCGTATGAACACTGAAGCTTTCTTT. Its translation: CSARTRMNTEAFF. This sequence joins TRBV20-1 and TRBJ1-1; D uncertain. This CDR3 has 13 amino acids. The germline V gene encodes CDR1 DFQATT and CDR2 SNEGSKA (reference sequence). V gave up 3 bases and J gave up 0 bases, with 8 bases separating them.

The chain couples TRBV4-3 to TRBJ1-2, with 9 bases lining up with TRBD1. Germline CDR1 LGHNA, CDR2 YSLEER. The CDR3 extends over 15 amino acids. Trimming took 2 bases from V and 7 from J; bases not matched to a gene: 8. The CDR3 sequence: CASSQSTGGLIGYTF. CDR3 nucleotide sequence: TGCGCCAGCAGCCAATCTACAGGGGGCTTAATTGGCTACACCTTC.

This clonotype was counted only a few times. The genes are TRBV11-2 and TRBJ2-1; 7 nucleotides agree with TRBD2. Germline V gene data show CDR1 as SGHAT and CDR2 as FQNNGV. V lost 4 bases and J lost 4; bases outside the gene matches: 7. This CDR3 is built from 15 residues. In DNA, the CDR3 is TGTGCCAGCAGCTGGGGGGGAGACAAGTACAATGAGCAGTTCTTC. Translated: CASSWGGDKYNEQFF.

This clonotype was found a few times. V is TRBV28 and J is TRBJ2-3; possibly TRBD2 for D (5 bases). CDR3 length equals 16 residues. V was trimmed by 2 bases and J by 2 bases, leaving 14 bases between them. Germline V CDR1 and CDR2: MDHEN, SYDVKM. CDR3 loop: CASSLGGALNTDTQYF. The DNA of the CDR3 is TGTGCCAGCAGTTTAGGAGGAGCCTTAAACACAGATACGCAGTATTTT.

This clonotype was detected a few times. For the CDR3, the DNA is TGCAGCGTTGAACAGACAGGGGGCGATGGCTACACCTTC. This encodes CSVEQTGGDGYTF. The chain joins TRBV29-1 to TRBJ1-2, with TRBD1 matching 10 bases. V was clipped by 2 bases and J by 6 bases; unmatched bases: 3. This CDR3 region has 13 residues. Germline values: CDR1 SQVTM, CDR2 ANQGSEA.

This chain connects TRBV7-2 to TRBJ2-3, with D maybe TRBD1 (7 bases). Germline CDR1 is SGHTA and CDR2 is FQGNSA. The CDR3 has 15 amino acids. With 3 bases removed from V and 6 bases from J, the gap between germline ends came to 16 bases. The CDR3 reads CASSFQGGGVDTQYF. The CDR3 DNA is TGTGCCAGCAGCTTCCAGGGGGGAGGAGTTGATACGCAGTATTTT. The full variable domain, with the rest looked up from reference TRBV7-2 and TRBJ2-3, is GAGVSQSPSNKVTEKGKDVELRCDPISGHTALYWYRQSLGQGLEFLIYFQGNSAPDKSGLPSDRFSAERTGGSVSTLTIQRTQQEDSAVYLCASSFQGGGVDTQYFGPGTRLTVL.

V and J are TRBV29-1 and TRBJ2-5, with TRBD1 identical over 10 bases. The germline V gene has CDR1 SQVTM and CDR2 ANQGSEA. CDR3 size: 16 residues. V lost 1 base and J lost 4; bases outside the gene matches: 9. The CDR3 here is CSVEGGTGEIGETQYF. In nucleotides, the CDR3 is TGCAGCGTTGAAGGAGGGACAGGGGAGATTGGAGAGACCCAGTACTTC.

The V call is TRBV5-5, the J call TRBJ1-2; D gene uncertain. V was pared by 0 bases and J by 8 bases, with 8 bases between. The germline gives CDR1 SGHKS, CDR2 YYEKEE (reference sequence). The CDR3 runs 12 residues. CDR3 in amino acids: CASSLVWLGYTF. CDR3 nucleotide sequence: TGTGCCAGCAGCTTGGTGTGGTTGGGCTACACCTTC.

The chain couples TRBV7-3 to TRBJ2-7; D is perhaps TRBD2 (5 bases). V lost 4 bases and J 6 bases, leaving 13 bases between the germline ends. This CDR3 is 13 amino acids long. The germline V gene has CDR1 SGHTA and CDR2 FQGTGA. CDR3 loop: CASSCNGISEQYF. The CDR3 region has the DNA TGTGCCAGCAGCTGCAACGGGATTAGCGAGCAGTACTTC.

With respect to this clonotype: The junction differs from germline at one of its ends, possibly a read error. The V and J genes are TRBV7-3 and TRBJ2-1; D gene uncertain. The CDR3 has 14 residues. Per germline, CDR1 SGHTA and CDR2 FQGTGA. CDR3 sequence (DNA): TGTGCCAGCAGCCTTACCCAAAACAGCAATGAGCAGGTCTTC. It yields the protein CASSLTQNSNEQVF.